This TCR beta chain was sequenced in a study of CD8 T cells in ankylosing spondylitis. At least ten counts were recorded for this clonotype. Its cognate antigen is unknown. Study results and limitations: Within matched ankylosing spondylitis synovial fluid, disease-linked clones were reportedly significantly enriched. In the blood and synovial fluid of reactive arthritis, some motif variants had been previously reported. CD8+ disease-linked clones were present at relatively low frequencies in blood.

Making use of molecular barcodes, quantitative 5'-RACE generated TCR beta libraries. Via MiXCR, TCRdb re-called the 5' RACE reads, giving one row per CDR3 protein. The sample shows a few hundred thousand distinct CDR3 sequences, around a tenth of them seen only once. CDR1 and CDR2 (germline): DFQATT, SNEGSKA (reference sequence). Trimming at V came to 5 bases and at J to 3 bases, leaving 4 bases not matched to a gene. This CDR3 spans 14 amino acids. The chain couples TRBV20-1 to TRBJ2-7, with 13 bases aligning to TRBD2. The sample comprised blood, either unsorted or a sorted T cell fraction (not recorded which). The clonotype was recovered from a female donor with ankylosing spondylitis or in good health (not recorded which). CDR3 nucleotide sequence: TGCAGTGCTGAGGGGACTAGCGGGGACTACGAGCAGTACTTC. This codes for CSAEGTSGDYEQYF.